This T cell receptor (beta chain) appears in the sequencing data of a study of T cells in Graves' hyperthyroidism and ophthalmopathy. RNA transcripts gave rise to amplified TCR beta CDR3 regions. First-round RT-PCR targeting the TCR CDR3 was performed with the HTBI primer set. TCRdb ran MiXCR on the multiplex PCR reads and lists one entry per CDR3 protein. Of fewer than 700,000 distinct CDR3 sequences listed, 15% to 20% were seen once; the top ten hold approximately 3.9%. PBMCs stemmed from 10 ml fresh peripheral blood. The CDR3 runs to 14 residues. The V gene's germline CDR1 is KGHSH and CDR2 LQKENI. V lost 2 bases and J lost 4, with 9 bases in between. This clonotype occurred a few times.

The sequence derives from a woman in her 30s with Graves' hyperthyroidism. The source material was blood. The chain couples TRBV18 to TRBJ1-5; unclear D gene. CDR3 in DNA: TGTGCCAGCTCACCAACGGTAATAAATCAGCCCCAGCATTTT. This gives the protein CASSPTVINQPQHF.